Each of the 10 T cell receptor beta chains below was sequenced from the same sample in a study of blood T cell repertoires in COVID-19. Libraries were prepared by immunoSEQ multiplex PCR; TCRdb keeps only in-frame clonotypes and omits some of them. The data show 120,000 or so clones, with 85% seen just once and 6.6% held by the top ten. Specimen: peripheral blood. All receptors come from a man older than 75 with active or convalescent COVID-19.

This chain links TRBV7-3 with TRBJ2-1; perhaps TRBD1 as D (7 bases). The CDR3 contains 14 residues. Germline V gives CDR1 SGHTA, CDR2 FQGTGA. The V gene lost 7 bases and the J gene lost 5 bases, with 15 bases spanning the gap. The CDR3 DNA is TGTGCCAGCACCTCAGGGGGGCCTAACAATGAGCAGTTCTTC. This gives the protein CASTSGGPNNEQFF.

The chain combines TRBV7-9 with TRBJ1-6, with a weak D call TRBD1 (5 bases). The V end lost 5 bases, the J end lost 10 bases, and 9 bases lay between the germline ends. This CDR3 is built from 12 residues. Germline CDR1 reads SEHNR; CDR2 reads FQNEAQ (reference sequence). CDR3 sequence (DNA): TGTGCCAGCAGCGGGGGGAACTCACCCCTCCACTTT. Amino acids: CASSGGNSPLHF.

The V gene is TRBV5-1, the J gene TRBJ2-3, with no clear D. The germline V and J ends were trimmed by 0 bases and 0 bases, with 8 bases remaining between them. The CDR3 loop spans 15 amino acids. The germline gives CDR1 SGHRS, CDR2 YFSETQ. In DNA, the CDR3 is TGCGCCAGCAGCTTGGATACTCCTAGCACAGATACGCAGTATTTT. It yields the protein CASSLDTPSTDTQYF.

This clone was found a few times. V gene TRBV7-4 combines with J gene TRBJ1-1; 7 bases map to TRBD1. Trimming took 3 bases from V and 1 from J; bases not matched to a gene: 2. There are 14 residues in the CDR3. Germline V lookup: CDR1 SGHVT, CDR2 SQSDAQ. In DNA, the CDR3 is TGTGCCAGCAGCTTTACAGGGGAGAACACTGAAGCTTTCTTT. It is translated as CASSFTGENTEAFF.

The chain joins TRBV28 to TRBJ1-3, with 10 nucleotides matching TRBD1. The CDR3 is 19 residues long. After removal of 7 bases from V and 0 bases from J, the junction contained 15 bases not matched to a gene. Germline V CDR1 and CDR2: MDHEN, SYDVKM. Here the CDR3 reads CASTPPPGQGPGSGNTIYF. In DNA form, the CDR3 reads TGTGCCAGCACTCCACCCCCGGGACAGGGGCCCGGCTCTGGAAACACCATATATTTT.

This clone appeared once. The V gene is TRBV19, the J gene TRBJ2-1, with 8 bases matching TRBD2. Germline CDR1 is LNHDA and CDR2 is SQIVND (reference sequence). The CDR3 loop spans 15 amino acids. Trimming removed 7 bases from V and 3 bases from J; junction bases left unmatched: 8. CDR3: CASTSAGTSYNEQFF. DNA of the CDR3: TGTGCCAGTACCTCGGCCGGGACTAGCTACAATGAGCAGTTCTTC. Variable domain in full (rest from reference TRBV19 and TRBJ2-1): DGGITQSPKYLFRKEGQNVTLSCEQNLNHDAMYWYRQDPGQGLRLIYYSQIVNDFQKGDIAEGYSVSREKKESFPLTVTSAQKNPTAFYLCASTSAGTSYNEQFFGPGTRLTVL.

This clone turned up a few times. The chain joins TRBV6-5 to TRBJ1-4; D remains ambiguous. Per the germline V gene, CDR1 is MNHEY and CDR2 is SVGAGI. V lost 4 bases, J lost 10 bases, and 22 bases lay in between. CDR3 length: 16 amino acids. The CDR3 here is CASSLSTGIRHGKLFF. CDR3 in DNA: TGTGCCAGCAGTTTGTCGACCGGGATCCGGCATGGAAAACTGTTTTTT.

The chain joins TRBV7-3 to TRBJ2-2, with a possible D match to TRBD1 (5 bases). Looked up from germline, CDR1 is SGHTA and CDR2 is FQGTGA. The V gene lost 3 bases and the J gene lost 4 bases, with 12 bases spanning the gap. CDR3 size: 15 residues. The CDR3 here is CASSLGRAGTGELFF. The CDR3 DNA is TGTGCCAGCAGCTTGGGCAGGGCTGGCACCGGGGAGCTGTTTTTT.

This clone was recorded once. V is TRBV10-3 and J is TRBJ1-2, with D possibly TRBD1 on 5 matching bases. Deletions cut 6 bases from V and 1 base from J, with 9 bases between. The CDR3 sequence is 13 residues long. CDR1 and CDR2 from the germline V gene are ENHRY and SYGVKD. In nucleotides, the CDR3 is TGTGCCATCAGCCAGACAGTTAACTATGGCTACACCTTC. Protein: CAISQTVNYGYTF.

This clone came up once. J is TRBJ1-6 and V is TRBV5-4; D is perhaps TRBD1 (5 bases). The CDR3 sequence is 16 residues long. Trimming stripped 4 bases from V and 0 bases from J, with 11 bases between. Germline values: CDR1 SGHNT, CDR2 YYREEE (reference sequence). The chain's CDR3 is CASSPDKRSYNSPLHF. The CDR3 bases are TGTGCCAGCAGCCCGGACAAACGCTCCTATAATTCACCCCTCCACTTT. Together with reference TRBV5-4 and TRBJ1-6, the CDR3 gives the full variable domain: ETGVTQSPTHLIKTRGQQVTLRCSSQSGHNTVSWYQQALGQGPQFIFQYYREEENGRGNFPPRFSGLQFPNYSSELNVNALELDDSALYLCASSPDKRSYNSPLHFGNGTRLTVT.